Following are 19 T cell receptor beta chains from one sample sequenced in a study of blood T cell repertoires in COVID-19. Profiled with immunoSEQ multiplex PCR; TCRdb holds only in-frame clones, not every one. This table holds around 290,000 clones, around 90% found once. Input material: PBMCs or T cells enriched from blood (not recorded which). Source of these receptors: a woman aged 40 to 50 who had recovered from COVID-19.

As to this clone: Other DNA variants within this sample encode the same CDR3. The chain employs TRBV18 and TRBJ1-1; D might be TRBD1 (6 bases). This CDR3 region has 13 residues. CDR1 KGHSH and CDR2 LQKENI come from the germline V gene. Trimming removed 5 bases from V and 1 base from J, with 8 bases in between. The CDR3 region has the DNA TGTGCCAGCTCAATGGACAGGAACACTGAAGCTTTCTTT. Translated: CASSMDRNTEAFF.

The genes are TRBV20-1 and TRBJ1-3; D is possibly TRBD1 (5 bases). This CDR3 is built from 16 residues. V was clipped by 3 bases and J by 3 bases, with 18 bases between them. The germline gives CDR1 DFQATT, CDR2 SNEGSKA (reference sequence). DNA for the CDR3: TGCAGTGCTAGTCCCTTAATGGGGGGAGTTGGAAACACCATATATTTT. Residues: CSASPLMGGVGNTIYF.

The chain uses TRBV5-4 and TRBJ1-4; 8 positions agree with TRBD1. The germline CDR1 and CDR2 sequences are SGHNT and YYREEE (reference sequence). The CDR3 consists of 15 residues. V was clipped by 4 bases and J by 4 bases; unmatched bases: 6. CDR3 residues: CASSRDRGGNEKLFF. The CDR3, as DNA: TGTGCCAGCAGCCGTGACAGGGGCGGTAATGAAAAACTGTTTTTT.

This clone was seen a few times. The genes are TRBV5-4 and TRBJ2-1; 15 nucleotides match TRBD2. V lost 3 bases, J lost 10 bases, and 8 bases stayed unmatched. Germline V gene lookup returns CDR1 SGHNT and CDR2 YYREEE (reference sequence). CDR3 size: 16 residues. For the CDR3, the DNA is TGTGCCAGCAGCTCAGGACTAGCGGGGGGGTTAGTAGAGCAGTTCTTC. Its translation is CASSSGLAGGLVEQFF.

V and J are TRBV18 and TRBJ1-5, with TRBD1 identical over 7 bases. The germline V gene encodes CDR1 KGHSH and CDR2 LQKENI. The V and J ends lost 5 bases and 7 bases, in that order; junction bases with no gene match: 14. The length of the CDR3 is 16 residues. The CDR3: CASSISQTGLYQPQHF. In DNA, the CDR3 is TGTGCCAGCTCAATCTCTCAGACAGGGCTTTACCAGCCCCAGCATTTT.

The V gene is TRBV18, the J gene TRBJ2-7; maybe TRBD2 (6 bases). The CDR3 loop spans 13 amino acids. CDR1 is KGHSH and CDR2 is LQKENI in the germline V gene. V lost 2 bases to trimming and J lost 5 bases, with 10 bases between them. The CDR3 spells CASSPSSGDEQYF. The CDR3 DNA is TGTGCCAGCTCACCATCCTCGGGGGACGAGCAGTACTTC.

V usage is TRBV4-2 and J usage is TRBJ2-7, with TRBD2 as a possible D gene (5 bases). The V gene's germline CDR1 is LGHNA and CDR2 YNFKEQ. This CDR3 has 16 amino acids. Trimming took off 1 base at V and 1 base at J, with 14 bases between the two ends. The CDR3 protein is CASSQGLALQSYEQYF. CDR3 in DNA: TGTGCCAGCAGCCAAGGTCTAGCCTTACAATCCTACGAGCAGTACTTC.

The genes are TRBV7-2 and TRBJ1-1, with no clear D. This CDR3 comprises 14 residues. V was cut by 1 base and J by 5 bases, with 11 bases left in between. Germline CDR1 SGHTA, CDR2 FQGNSA. The CDR3 spells CASSLGGLGTEAFF. In nucleotides, the CDR3 is TGTGCCAGCAGCTTAGGAGGGTTGGGAACTGAAGCTTTCTTT. Combining the CDR3 with reference TRBV7-2 and TRBJ1-1 gives the whole variable domain GAGVSQSPSNKVTEKGKDVELRCDPISGHTALYWYRQSLGQGLEFLIYFQGNSAPDKSGLPSDRFSAERTGGSVSTLTIQRTQQEDSAVYLCASSLGGLGTEAFFGQGTRLTVV.

V gene TRBV7-9 combines with J gene TRBJ1-1, with 10 positions matching TRBD1. V shed 5 bases and J 11 bases; nucleotides not matched to a gene: 14. Per the germline V gene, CDR1 is SEHNR and CDR2 is FQNEAQ (reference sequence). This CDR3 is built from 15 residues. For the CDR3, the DNA is TGTGCCAGCAGCCCCGCCGGGACAGGGGAAGGCGGTGCTTTCTTT. This gives the protein CASSPAGTGEGGAFF. Drawing the rest from reference TRBV7-9 and TRBJ1-1, the complete variable domain is DTGVSQNPRHKITKRGQNVTFRCDPISEHNRLYWYRQTLGQGPEFLTYFQNEAQLEKSRLLSDRFSAERPKGSFSTLEIQRTEQGDSAMYLCASSPAGTGEGGAFFGQGTRLTVV.

V gene TRBV18 combines with J gene TRBJ2-5; TRBD1 agrees at 7 bases. The germline V gene has CDR1 KGHSH and CDR2 LQKENI. The J segment lost 6 bases and the V segment lost 2 bases, leaving 6 bases of the junction unmatched. CDR3 length equals 14 residues. DNA for the CDR3: TGTGCCAGCTCACCAGGTCACAGGGGAAAGACCCAGTACTTC. It yields the protein CASSPGHRGKTQYF.

The genes are TRBV10-3 and TRBJ1-5, with TRBD1 identical over 9 bases. CDR3 length: 16 amino acids. Germline assignment: CDR1 ENHRY and CDR2 SYGVKD. The trim removed 5 bases at V and 2 bases at J, leaving 7 bases unmatched. This CDR3 reads CAISPDRGGGNQPQHF. CDR3 DNA: TGTGCCATCAGTCCGGACAGGGGAGGAGGCAATCAGCCCCAGCATTTT.

The chain couples TRBV2 to TRBJ1-5, with TRBD1 as a possible D gene (6 bases). Trimming pared 4 bases from V and 6 bases from J, leaving 7 bases between. This CDR3 is 12 amino acids long. Germline CDR1 and CDR2: SNHLY and FYNNEI. The CDR3 protein is CASSADSQPQHF. CDR3 nucleotides: TGTGCCAGCAGTGCGGACAGTCAGCCCCAGCATTTT.

This chain links TRBV9 with TRBJ2-7; 10 bases align to TRBD1. The ends lost 1 base at V and 6 bases at J; junction bases unmatched: 7. The CDR3 totals 15 residues. Germline assignment: CDR1 SGDLS and CDR2 YYNGEE. For the CDR3, the DNA is TGTGCCAGCAGCGTACTGGGGACAGGGGACAGCGAGCAGTACTTC. As protein: CASSVLGTGDSEQYF.

The CDR3 DNA reads TGTGCCAGCAGTTACTCGAGGGTGACTGAGCAGTTCTTC. Its protein is CASSYSRVTEQFF. V and J are TRBV6-5 and TRBJ2-1; a possible D gene is TRBD2 (5 bases). The CDR3 runs to 13 residues. Germline V gives CDR1 MNHEY, CDR2 SVGAGI. Between the trimmed V and J ends, which lost 0 bases and 9 bases, there was a span of 9 bases.

The genes are TRBV5-6 and TRBJ2-5, with 13 bases lining up with TRBD2. V lost 0 bases to trimming and J lost 0 bases; unmatched junction nucleotides: 5. There are 18 residues in the CDR3. CDR1 is SGHDT and CDR2 is YYEEEE in the germline V gene. The CDR3 reads CASSLGLAGGRYQETQYF. CDR3 in DNA: TGTGCCAGCAGCTTGGGACTAGCGGGGGGCCGGTACCAAGAGACCCAGTACTTC.

The V call is TRBV7-8, the J call TRBJ1-6, with D possibly being TRBD1 (6 bases). CDR1 is SGHVS and CDR2 is FQNEAQ in the germline V gene. This CDR3 contains 13 residues. With 1 base removed from V and 8 bases from J, the gap between germline ends came to 6 bases. The CDR3 loop is CASSLEGDSPLHF. The CDR3 DNA sequence: TGTGCCAGCAGCTTAGAGGGGGATTCACCCCTCCACTTT.

The rearrangement uses TRBV6-2 or TRBV6-3 and TRBJ2-2; 10 bases align to TRBD2. The CDR3 sequence is 18 residues long. V gave up 7 bases and J gave up 0 bases; unmatched junction bases: 11. Germline assignment: CDR1 MNHEY and CDR2 SVGEGT. As DNA, the CDR3 is TGTGCCAGCACCCCAACGCGACTAGCGGGCGCGAACACCGGGGAGCTGTTTTTT. Translation: CASTPTRLAGANTGELFF.

This clone was detected a few times. The chain is built from TRBV10-2 and TRBJ2-1, with TRBD2 identical over 10 bases. This CDR3 is built from 17 residues. The germline V gene has CDR1 WSHSY and CDR2 SAAADI. The V segment lost 2 bases and the J segment 4 bases; nucleotides outside the gene matches: 8. For the CDR3, the DNA is TGCGCCAGCAGTGAGGGTTTGGTAGCGGGGGGATACAATGAGCAGTTCTTC. It specifies CASSEGLVAGGYNEQFF.

The J gene is TRBJ1-2, the V gene TRBV7-2, with a tentative D call TRBD1 (5 bases). The CDR3 length is 11 residues. Looked up from germline, CDR1 is SGHTA and CDR2 is FQGNSA. Trimming took off 6 bases at V and 8 bases at J, with 10 bases between the two ends. CDR3 nucleotides: TGTGCCAGCAGTCCAGGGTGGGGCTACACCTTC. Translation: CASSPGWGYTF.